These T cell receptor beta chains were read from a single sample in a study of T-cell reconstitution after alpha-beta-depleted transplantation in children. Via MiXCR, TCRdb re-called the PCR reads, giving one row per CDR3 protein. The top ten hold around 20% of the sample, which has fewer than 350,000 distinct CDR3 sequences, about 9.9% seen once. This specimen was peripheral blood, taken 180 days after TCRalphabeta/CD19-depleted stem cell transplant. The source is a male patient aged 2 to 9 who had a stem cell transplant for chronic granulomatous disease, so the T cells may come from the graft donor. CDR3s include the opening cysteine and the closing phenylalanine or tryptophan. A D gene is named only where the DNA matches it firmly. Clone size appears in some rows only: once, few, many, or a class for an expanded clone.

TRBJ2-5	.	.	TRBV12-3/TRBV12-4	TGTGCCAGCAGTTATCAGGGGTCGGAGACCCTGTACTTC	CASSYQGSETLYF
TRBJ2-3	.	many	TRBV5-1	TGCGCCAGCACCCGGACCGGCGCAGATACGCAGTATTTT	CASTRTGADTQYF
TRBJ1-5	TRBD1	many	TRBV20-1	TGCAGTGCTAGAGACAGGGCGGGACAGCCAGCAGGTCAGCCCCAGCATTTT	CSARDRAGQPAGQPQHF
TRBJ1-4	.	many	TRBV6-1	TGTGCCAGCAGGGGAAGGGGGGAAGGGATTGAAAAACTGTTTTTT	CASRGRGEGIEKLFF
TRBJ2-5	TRBD2	many	TRBV12-3/TRBV12-4	TGTGCCAGCAGATACGGACTAGCGGGGAGCCAAGAGACCCAGTACTTC	CASRYGLAGSQETQYF
TRBJ2-6	.	many	TRBV5-4	TGTGCCAGCAGCTTGGTTGGTGATTGGGGTTTATCTGGGGCCAACGTCCTGACTTTC	CASSLVGDWGLSGANVLTF
TRBJ2-1	.	many	TRBV4-3	TGCGCCAGCGGACGGGGAGCGCCTCCCTACAATGAGCAGTTCTTC	CASGRGAPPYNEQFF
TRBJ2-1	TRBD2	many	TRBV6-1	TGTGCCAGCAGTACCTTAGCGGGAGGGGGTAATGAGCAGTTCTTC	CASSTLAGGGNEQFF
TRBJ2-1	TRBD2	.	TRBV12-3/TRBV12-4	TGTGCCAGCAGAAAAGGACTAGCGGGGGGGAGCTCCTACAATGAGCAGTTCTTC	CASRKGLAGGSSYNEQFF
TRBJ2-5	.	many	TRBV20-1	TGCAGTGCTAGCATGACACAAGAGACCCAGTACTTC	CSASMTQETQYF
TRBJ2-1	TRBD2	many	TRBV6-1	TGTGCCAGCAGCCTCGGTCTAGCGGGAGGTCTTGGTGAGCAGTTCTTC	CASSLGLAGGLGEQFF
TRBJ1-2	TRBD1	many	TRBV28	TGTGCCAGCAGGGGACAGGGGCTCCCTTCCTATGGCTACACCTTC	CASRGQGLPSYGYTF
TRBJ1-1	TRBD1	.	TRBV20-1	TGCAGTGCTGGACCCCTGACAGGGGGGACTGAAGCTTTCTTT	CSAGPLTGGTEAFF
TRBJ2-2	.	many	TRBV14	TGTGCCACCTGCGGTAGGATCGGGGAGCTGTTTTTT	CATCGRIGELFF
TRBJ2-1	TRBD2	many	TRBV11-2	TGTGCCAGCAGCACCGGGACTAGCGACTACAATGAGCAGTTCTTC	CASSTGTSDYNEQFF
TRBJ2-1	TRBD2	many	TRBV15	TGTGCCACCAGCAGAGACCTACTAGCGGGTGGGAATGAGCAGTTCTTC	CATSRDLLAGGNEQFF
TRBJ2-5	.	many	TRBV5-1	TGCGCCAGCAGCTTGGAGTCTAGCCGGGAGACCCAGTACTTC	CASSLESSRETQYF
TRBJ2-1	.	.	TRBV30	TGTGCCTGGAGTGTAAATGAGCAGTTCTTC	CAWSVNEQFF
TRBJ2-2	.	many	TRBV4-3	TGCGCCAGCAGCCTGCTAGCCGGGGGAGCCGGGGAGCTGTTTTTT	CASSLLAGGAGELFF
TRBJ2-3	TRBD2	many	TRBV10-3	TGTGCCATCAGAGTGACTAGCGGGGTGTTTACAGATACGCAGTATTTT	CAIRVTSGVFTDTQYF
TRBJ2-7	TRBD1	many	TRBV20-1	TGCAGTGCTACCGGACAGGGCGGCGACGAGCAGTACTTC	CSATGQGGDEQYF
TRBJ2-7	.	many	TRBV29-1	TGCAGCGTTTCTGAAGGGGTGTCCTACGAGCAGTACTTC	CSVSEGVSYEQYF
TRBJ2-6	.	many	TRBV27	TGTGCCAGCGGGCGGGACAGATACTCTGGGGCCAACGTCCTGACTTTC	CASGRDRYSGANVLTF
TRBJ2-7	TRBD2	many	TRBV20-1	TGCAGTGCTAGGAGGAGGGGAGGGTTGTACGAGCAGTACTTC	CSARRRGGLYEQYF
TRBJ1-3	TRBD1	few	TRBV7-9	TGTGCCAGCAGCAAGGACAGGGCGGGAGGAAACACCATATATTTT	CASSKDRAGGNTIYF
TRBJ1-2	TRBD1	many	TRBV5-1	TGCGCCAGCAGCGGGAACGACAGGGGTGGTGGCTACACCTTC	CASSGNDRGGGYTF
TRBJ2-2	.	few	TRBV3-1	TGTGCCAGCAGCCAGGTCGGGGAGCTGTTTTTT	CASSQVGELFF
TRBJ2-1	.	many	TRBV27	TGTGCCAGCAGTTTATCGGGGGTCTTCAATGAGCAGTTCTTC	CASSLSGVFNEQFF
TRBJ2-1	TRBD2	many	TRBV20-1	TGCAGTGCTAGGTGGGGCGGGACTATCCCCTACAATGAGCAGTTCTTC	CSARWGGTIPYNEQFF
TRBJ1-2	.	.	TRBV18	TGTGCCAGCTCACCACTACCGGGACATCCTAACTATGGCTACACCTTC	CASSPLPGHPNYGYTF
TRBJ1-4	.	few	TRBV20-1	TGCAGTGCGAGAGCAACTAATGAAAAACTGTTTTTT	CSARATNEKLFF
TRBJ1-6	TRBD1	many	TRBV20-1	TGCAGTGCTAGAGATCCTGACAGGGTCACGAGCTCCTATAATTCACCCCTCCACTTT	CSARDPDRVTSSYNSPLHF
TRBJ1-3	.	many	TRBV5-1	TGCGCCAGCAGCTTGGGGACAGCCCACTCTGGAAACACCATATATTTT	CASSLGTAHSGNTIYF
TRBJ1-2	.	few	TRBV18	TGTGCCAGCTCACCCTATACAGGCGACAGCTATGGCTACACCTTC	CASSPYTGDSYGYTF
TRBJ2-7	.	many	TRBV7-2	TGTGCCAGCAGCTTGGACATCCGCTCCTACGAGCAGTACTTC	CASSLDIRSYEQYF
TRBJ1-1	TRBD1	many	TRBV18	TGTGCCAGCTCACCCAATACAGGGGGCACTGAAGCTTTCTTT	CASSPNTGGTEAFF
TRBJ2-5	.	.	TRBV25-1	TGTGCCAGGCCGACACCCGGGAGATGGGGGACCCAGTACTTC	CARPTPGRWGTQYF
TRBJ2-7	TRBD1	many	TRBV6-1	TGTGCCAGCAGTGGTCCCGGGACAGGAACCGAGCAGTACTTC	CASSGPGTGTEQYF
TRBJ2-2	TRBD2	many	TRBV24-1	TGTGCCACCAGTGACTTGGCTGAGGGGTGGGGCGAGCGGGAGCCGTACACCGGGGAGCTGTTTTTT	CATSDLAEGWGEREPYTGELFF
TRBJ2-5	TRBD2	few	TRBV4-2	TGTGCCAGCAGCCAAGATTTTAGCGGGGGAACACAAGAGACCCAGTACTTC	CASSQDFSGGTQETQYF
TRBJ2-4	TRBD2	many	TRBV28	TGTGCCAGCAGTTCCCCTAGCGGGAGAGGCGCCAAAAACATTCAGTACTTC	CASSSPSGRGAKNIQYF
TRBJ2-5	.	many	TRBV5-5	TGTGCCAGCAGCTTTCATCCAGCCCCTCAAGAGACCCAGTACTTC	CASSFHPAPQETQYF
TRBJ2-5	TRBD2	many	TRBV5-5	TGTGCCAGCAGCTTGGTGACTAGCGGGGAGACCCAGTACTTC	CASSLVTSGETQYF
TRBJ2-7	.	.	TRBV20-1	TGCAGTGGAAGGACAGCCTACGAGCAGTACTTC	CSGRTAYEQYF
TRBJ2-5	TRBD2	many	TRBV7-9	TGTGCCAGCAGAGTAGCGGGGGTAAAAGAGACCCAGTACTTC	CASRVAGVKETQYF
TRBJ2-1	TRBD1	.	TRBV28	TGTGCCAGCAGAAGTCCAGGGGGACAGGGATCCAATGAGCAGTTCTTC	CASRSPGGQGSNEQFF
TRBJ2-5	.	many	TRBV7-2	TGTGCCAGCAGCTTAGATGCTTTGATTGGGACCCAGTACTTC	CASSLDALIGTQYF
TRBJ2-7	TRBD2	.	TRBV14	TGTGCCAGCAGCCGAAGACTAGCGGGAGATAGACAAATAAACTACGAGCAGTACTTC	CASSRRLAGDRQINYEQYF
TRBJ1-2	.	.	TRBV3-1	TGTGCCAGCAGCCAAGATTGGACGAAGCCTAACTATGGCTACACCTTC	CASSQDWTKPNYGYTF
TRBJ1-5	.	many	TRBV27	TGTGCCAGCAGGCTTTCCCCAGGTCAGCCCCAGCATTTT	CASRLSPGQPQHF
TRBJ2-5	.	few	TRBV3-1	TGTGCCAGCAGCCAAGATCCTGACTCACAAGAGACCCAGTACTTC	CASSQDPDSQETQYF
TRBJ2-1	.	many	TRBV28	TGTGCCAGCAGTCCCACAGGGGCTGATCGTACGGGGGGCCCATACAATGAGCAGTTCTTC	CASSPTGADRTGGPYNEQFF